The 22 T cell receptor beta chains below were found in one sample sequenced in a study of blood T cells in healthy people across ages. The use of a sample-barcoded 5' primer and a J-beta primer mix characterized a second PCR of about 7 to 12 cycles. TCRdb passed the 5' RACE reads through MiXCR, listing each CDR3 protein once. The data show hundreds of thousands of distinct CDR3 sequences, with around 36% seen just once and approximately 12% held by the top ten. The sequenced sample consisted of blood. These receptors came from a man in his late teens or twenties in good health.

V and J are TRBV20-1 and TRBJ2-5; D remains unclear. V was trimmed by 3 bases and J by 5 bases, leaving 10 bases between them. Germline CDR1 reads DFQATT; CDR2 reads SNEGSKA (reference sequence). The CDR3 totals 12 residues. DNA for the CDR3: TGCAGTGCTAGTCAGCCGTCCGAGACCCAGTACTTC. Protein product: CSASQPSETQYF.

The V call is TRBV20-1, the J call TRBJ2-1, with D perhaps TRBD1 or TRBD2 (6 bases each). Per germline, CDR1 DFQATT and CDR2 SNEGSKA (reference sequence). The CDR3 is 14 residues long. The V gene lost 1 base and the J gene lost 9 bases, with 16 bases spanning the gap. The CDR3 bases are TGCAGTGCTAGAGCCGGAGGGGGGAATTCTGAGCAGTTCTTC. Translating it yields CSARAGGGNSEQFF.

The table lists this clonotype with a few counts. The chain combines TRBV19 with TRBJ2-1; possible D gene TRBD2, 6 bases. CDR1 and CDR2 from the germline V gene are LNHDA and SQIVND (reference sequence). Trimming pared 2 bases from V and 2 bases from J, leaving 10 bases between. The CDR3 is 15 residues long. CDR3 region: CASSISGVTYNEQFF. The CDR3 nucleotides are TGTGCCAGTAGTATATCGGGGGTCACCTACAATGAGCAGTTCTTC.

The V and J genes are TRBV12-5 and TRBJ1-5, with a tentative D call TRBD1 (6 bases). Germline V lookup: CDR1 LGHNT, CDR2 FRNRAP. Trimming pared 6 bases from V and 9 bases from J, leaving 15 bases between. The CDR3 has 13 residues. The CDR3, as DNA: TGTGCTAGTGGCCGGGACGGACAGCCGCCCCAGCATTTT. This gives the protein CASGRDGQPPQHF.

This clonotype was picked up many times. The chain carries TRBV6-6 and TRBJ2-7, with D perhaps matching TRBD1 (6 bases). CDR1 is MNHNY, CDR2 SVGAGI, per germline (reference sequence). The CDR3 extends over 16 amino acids. The V end lost 0 bases, the J end lost 2 bases, and 14 bases lay between the germline ends. The CDR3 region is CASSYSKSAGAYEQYF. The CDR3 coding sequence is TGTGCCAGCAGTTACTCGAAATCGGCAGGGGCCTACGAGCAGTACTTC.

This clonotype appeared a single time. The rearrangement links TRBV9 to TRBJ1-1; the D gene is possibly TRBD1 (6 bases). The CDR3 length is 14 residues. V lost 0 bases and J lost 5, with 11 bases in between. Per the germline V gene, CDR1 is SGDLS and CDR2 is YYNGEE. The CDR3 is CASSVESGETEAFF. The CDR3 DNA reads TGTGCCAGCAGCGTAGAGTCAGGGGAGACTGAAGCTTTCTTT.

In its sample, this clonotype was seen once. The rearrangement joins TRBV3-1 to TRBJ2-1; D is tentatively TRBD1 or TRBD2 (5 bases each). Germline CDR1 LGHDT, CDR2 YNNKEL (reference sequence). Trimming pared 3 bases from V and 9 bases from J, leaving 15 bases between. This CDR3 contains 14 residues. The CDR3 loop reads CASSHIRGVGEQFF. CDR3 in DNA: TGTGCCAGCAGCCATATCCGAGGGGTGGGTGAGCAGTTCTTC.

The chain is built from TRBV20-1 and TRBJ2-1; weak D call: TRBD2 (6 bases). Germline V gene sequence: CDR1 DFQATT, CDR2 SNEGSKA (reference sequence). V lost 3 bases, J lost 11 bases, and 20 bases lay in between. CDR3 length: 14 residues. The CDR3 sequence: CSASGPGTSMKQFF. The CDR3 nucleotides are TGCAGTGCTAGCGGACCCGGGACTTCGATGAAGCAGTTCTTC.

The rearrangement uses TRBV7-2 and TRBJ2-3; D unclear. Looked up from germline, CDR1 is SGHTA and CDR2 is FQGNSA. This CDR3 has 14 residues. The V and J ends lost 5 bases and 4 bases respectively, with 13 bases between them. Here the CDR3 DNA reads TGTGCCAGCAGCAGGGTAGTCCGTCCAGATACGCAGTATTTT. Protein: CASSRVVRPDTQYF. Looking up the rest from reference TRBV7-2 and TRBJ2-3 gives the full variable domain: GAGVSQSPSNKVTEKGKDVELRCDPISGHTALYWYRQSLGQGLEFLIYFQGNSAPDKSGLPSDRFSAERTGGSVSTLTIQRTQQEDSAVYLCASSRVVRPDTQYFGPGTRLTVL.

The chain uses TRBV5-1 and TRBJ2-1, with 16 positions matching TRBD2. The V gene end was trimmed by 2 bases and the J gene end by 9 bases; junction bases not matched to a gene: 8. The CDR3 loop spans 17 amino acids. The germline gives CDR1 SGHRS, CDR2 YFSETQ. CDR3 loop: CASSLTGTSGGAGEQFF. CDR3 in DNA: TGCGCCAGCAGCTTAACCGGGACTAGCGGGGGGGCTGGTGAGCAGTTCTTC.

This chain uses TRBV4-2 with TRBJ2-7; D ambiguous. V lost 0 bases, J lost 1 base, and 7 bases lay in between. CDR3 length: 14 amino acids. Germline CDR1 is LGHNA and CDR2 is YNFKEQ. CDR3 sequence (DNA): TGTGCCAGCAGCCAAGATTCTGTGTCCTACGAGCAGTACTTC. Translating gives CASSQDSVSYEQYF.

This clonotype was seen more than once but under ten times. The genes are TRBV7-9 and TRBJ2-7; D is unresolved. Germline-derived CDR1 and CDR2 are SEHNR and FQNEAQ (reference sequence). V was trimmed by 1 base and J by 0 bases, leaving 22 bases between them. The CDR3 totals 19 residues. The CDR3 protein is CASSLVGRTNYLSSYEQYF. CDR3 DNA: TGTGCCAGCAGCTTAGTAGGACGGACGAACTACCTGAGCTCCTACGAGCAGTACTTC.

This chain connects TRBV7-2 to TRBJ2-1; 10 nucleotides match TRBD1. The CDR3 length is 15 residues. The trim removed 5 bases at V and 6 bases at J, leaving 7 bases unmatched. Germline CDR1 SGHTA, CDR2 FQGNSA. The CDR3 DNA is TGTGCCAGCAGCCTCGGGACAGGGGTCGGCAATGAGCAGTTCTTC. Its protein product is CASSLGTGVGNEQFF.

The chain links TRBV28 to TRBJ2-4; tentatively, D is TRBD1 or TRBD2 (5 bases each). Germline V gene sequence: CDR1 MDHEN, CDR2 SYDVKM. V dropped 7 bases and J dropped 3 bases, with 10 bases sitting between them. CDR3 size: 13 residues. The CDR3 DNA sequence: TGTGCCAGCACCTCTGGGGGCAAAAACATTCAGTACTTC. It encodes CASTSGGKNIQYF.

This clonotype was counted only a few times. The chain recombines TRBV2 with TRBJ1-5; unclear D gene. With 4 bases removed from V and 3 bases from J, the gap between germline ends came to 13 bases. CDR1 SNHLY and CDR2 FYNNEI come from the germline V gene. The CDR3 extends over 15 amino acids. CDR3 in DNA: TGTGCCAGCAGTGTAATGGGCAGCCCCAATCAGCCCCAGCATTTT. This sequence encodes CASSVMGSPNQPQHF. Complete variable domain (other parts from reference TRBV2 and TRBJ1-5): EPEVTQTPSHQVTQMGQEVILRCVPISNHLYFYWYRQILGQKVEFLVSFYNNEISEKSEIFDDQFSVERPDGSNFTLKIRSTKLEDSAMYFCASSVMGSPNQPQHFGDGTRLSIL.

Note on this clonotype: The junction departs from the called germline gene at one end, perhaps through a read error. V gene TRBV7-7 combines with J gene TRBJ2-2; 14 bases are a match to TRBD2. The length of the CDR3 is 17 residues. Germline V gene data show CDR1 as SSHAT and CDR2 as FNYEAQ (reference sequence). For the CDR3, the DNA is TGTGCTAGCAGCCGGGGACTAGCGGGGGAAAACACCGGGGAGCTGTTTTTT. Amino acid sequence: CASSRGLAGENTGELFF.

The genes are TRBV20-1 and TRBJ1-2, with D hard to call. The CDR3 runs to 12 residues. Germline CDR1 is DFQATT and CDR2 is SNEGSKA (reference sequence). Trimming cost V 1 base and J 3 bases, with 6 bases left between them. DNA of the CDR3: TGCAGTGCTAGAGTTCGCGACTATGGCTACACCTTC. It specifies CSARVRDYGYTF.

V gene TRBV18 combines with J gene TRBJ1-1, with a possible D match to TRBD1 (6 bases). The CDR3 extends over 16 amino acids. Germline CDR1 reads KGHSH; CDR2 reads LQKENI. V was trimmed by 5 bases and J by 0 bases, leaving 16 bases between them. The chain's CDR3 is CASSTGTHLMNTEAFF. DNA of the CDR3: TGTGCCAGCTCAACCGGGACACACCTCATGAACACTGAAGCTTTCTTT.

The chain recombines TRBV20-1 with TRBJ2-5; 8 nucleotides agree with TRBD1. The junction had 14 bases not matched to a gene; V was cut back by 3 bases and J by 11 bases. Germline V CDR1 and CDR2: DFQATT, SNEGSKA (reference sequence). CDR3 length equals 14 residues. The CDR3 protein is CSASGTGDWNEQYF. The CDR3 region has the DNA TGCAGTGCTAGCGGGACAGGAGATTGGAATGAGCAGTACTTC.

This clonotype has a handful of counts. The chain has TRBV6-5 and TRBJ1-2; possible D gene TRBD1, 6 bases. Germline lookup yields CDR1 MNHEY and CDR2 SVGAGI. V lost 5 bases and J lost 2, with 15 bases in between. The CDR3 contains 15 residues. CDR3 nucleotide sequence: TGTGCCAGCAGTCCCTTCGGGGGGCTGAACTATGGCTACACCTTC. This codes for CASSPFGGLNYGYTF.

This clonotype has only one observation. This chain uses TRBV20-1 with TRBJ1-1; D perhaps matches TRBD1 (5 bases). This CDR3 has 15 residues. Trimming cost V 0 bases and J 1 base, with 12 bases left between them. Per the germline V gene, CDR1 is DFQATT and CDR2 is SNEGSKA (reference sequence). Here the CDR3 DNA reads TGCAGTGCTAGAGATGTCGGGGGTGGGAACACTGAAGCTTTCTTT. Translating it yields CSARDVGGGNTEAFF.

This clonotype appeared many times. The rearrangement joins TRBV20-1 to TRBJ2-7; possibly TRBD1 for D (5 bases). CDR3 size: 13 residues. Trimming stripped 3 bases from V and 5 bases from J, with 14 bases between. Germline V CDR1 and CDR2: DFQATT, SNEGSKA (reference sequence). The DNA for the CDR3 is TGCAGTGCTAGCAAGCAGGGTCACCACGAGCAGTACTTC. This gives the protein CSASKQGHHEQYF.